The rows below give T cell receptor beta chains drawn from one sample of a study of blood T cell repertoires in COVID-19. The repertoire was sequenced with immunoSEQ multiplex PCR; TCRdb's copy has only in-frame clones and lacks some. Of under 250,000 clones in the sample, around nine tenths are singletons; the top ten hold 0.7% to 0.85%. The source material was peripheral blood. All receptors come from a man aged 55-75 years with COVID-19, enrolled during active disease. Both conserved end residues are part of each CDR3. A D gene is named only where the DNA matches it firmly. The listing skips clone size in some rows; elsewhere it reads once, few, many or a size class.

d_gene	len	abundance	j_gene	v_gene	CDR3nt	CDR3aa
TRBD2	18	-	TRBJ2-1	TRBV7-2	TGTGCCAGCAGCTTAGTTATTGGTTCGACTAGCGGGGGCCATGAGCAGTTCTTC	CASSLVIGSTSGGHEQFF
-	13	-	TRBJ2-7	TRBV7-2	TGTGCCAGCAGCTGGGGCTCCGCCGGCGAGCAGTACTTC	CASSWGSAGEQYF
-	12	-	TRBJ1-1	TRBV14	TGTGCCAGCAGCCAAGAAATTCAAGAAGCTTTCTTT	CASSQEIQEAFF
TRBD1	15	-	TRBJ1-4	TRBV5-1	TGCGCCAGCAGCCCGGGGGACAGGGGGCGCGAAAAACTGTTTTTT	CASSPGDRGREKLFF
-	17	-	TRBJ1-2	TRBV23-1	TGCGCCAGCAGTAACAAAAGGACCGGGCGCCTGGGGCATGGCTACACCTTC	CASSNKRTGRLGHGYTF
-	15	-	TRBJ2-3	TRBV7-9	TGTGCCAGCAGCCATGACAGGCGACCCACAGATACGCAGTATTTT	CASSHDRRPTDTQYF
TRBD1	15	-	TRBJ1-4	TRBV19	TGTGCCAGTAGTAGCAGAGGACAGGGAGGAGAAAAACTGTTTTTT	CASSSRGQGGEKLFF
TRBD1	14	-	TRBJ1-1	TRBV19	TGTGCCAGTAGTAAGGGACAGCTGAACACTGAAGCTTTCTTT	CASSKGQLNTEAFF
TRBD1	15	once	TRBJ1-2	TRBV24-1	TGTGCCACCAGCATGGGACAGCAGTCTAACTATGGCTACACCTTC	CATSMGQQSNYGYTF
-	14	once	TRBJ1-1	TRBV19	TGTGCCAGTAGTACCGGGGGGACTACTTCTGAAGCTTTCTTT	CASSTGGTTSEAFF
TRBD1	13	-	TRBJ2-7	TRBV11-2	TGTGCCAGCAGTCGAACAGGGGTTTACGAGCAGTACTTC	CASSRTGVYEQYF
TRBD2	18	-	TRBJ2-1	TRBV19	TGTGCCAGTAGTATAGGATGGCGCGGGACTAGCGGGTCCAATGAGCAGTTCTTC	CASSIGWRGTSGSNEQFF
-	12	-	TRBJ2-7	TRBV30	TGTGCCTGGAGAGGGGGATCCTACGAGCAGTACTTC	CAWRGGSYEQYF
TRBD1	13	-	TRBJ1-2	TRBV19	TGTGCCACCCCGGGACAGGGGGCCTATGGCTACACCTTC	CATPGQGAYGYTF
TRBD1	15	-	TRBJ2-1	TRBV10-3	TGTGCCATCAGTGAGTCGTTGGACAGGGGGCGTGAGCAGTTCTTC	CAISESLDRGREQFF
-	15	-	TRBJ2-7	TRBV21-1	TGTGCCAGCAGCAAAGCGCGGGGGGGAGTCGGGGAGCAGTACTTC	CASSKARGGVGEQYF
-	15	-	TRBJ2-3	TRBV28	TGTGCCAGCAGTTTCTACGGCGGGAGCACAGATACGCAGTATTTT	CASSFYGGSTDTQYF
TRBD2	16	-	TRBJ2-5	TRBV4-1	TGCGCCAGCAGCCGGGGACTAGCGGGGGGCCAAGAGACCCAGTACTTC	CASSRGLAGGQETQYF
TRBD2	14	-	TRBJ2-7	TRBV4-1	TGCGCCAGCAGCCAGGCTAGCGGGCTCTACGAGCAGTACTTC	CASSQASGLYEQYF
TRBD1	16	-	TRBJ1-1	TRBV5-1	TGCGCCAGCAGCCTCCGACAGGGGTACTTGAACACTGAAGCTTTCTTT	CASSLRQGYLNTEAFF
-	15	-	TRBJ2-1	TRBV6-1	TGTGCCAGCAGTGACCCGACTCCCTCTGGCCATGAGCAGTTCTTC	CASSDPTPSGHEQFF
-	15	-	TRBJ2-5	TRBV28	TGTGCCAGCAGTTTACCCCACAGGGTCCAAGAGACCCAGTACTTC	CASSLPHRVQETQYF
TRBD1	16	-	TRBJ1-4	TRBV10-3	TGTGCCATCAGTGAGTCCTCGGGACAGGTTAATGAAAAACTGTTTTTT	CAISESSGQVNEKLFF
-	16	-	TRBJ1-1	TRBV25-1	TGTGCCAGCAGTGAATCTTTAGGTGGCGGGAACACTGAAGCTTTCTTT	CASSESLGGGNTEAFF
-	13	-	TRBJ2-3	TRBV4-2	TGTGCCAGCAGCCAAGATGGGGGCGGTCCGCAGTATTTT	CASSQDGGGPQYF
-	15	once	TRBJ2-1	TRBV21-1	TGTGCCAGCAGCACACTAGCGGGGCCGGCCAATGAGCAGTTCTTC	CASSTLAGPANEQFF
TRBD1	14	-	TRBJ2-1	TRBV18	TGTGCCAGCCAGGGACAGGGGACCTACAATGAGCAGTTCTTC	CASQGQGTYNEQFF
TRBD2	17	once	TRBJ2-2	TRBV7-8	TGTGCCAGCAGCTTAGCTAGGACTAGCGGTCACACCGGGGAGCTGTTTTTT	CASSLARTSGHTGELFF
TRBD1	15	-	TRBJ2-1	TRBV3-1/TRBV3-2	TGTGCCAGCAGTCCCGGACAGGGCCCCTATAATGAGCAGTTCTTC	CASSPGQGPYNEQFF
-	14	-	TRBJ1-5	TRBV30	TGTGCCTGGAGTGTGCAGGGAATAAATCAGCCCCAGCATTTT	CAWSVQGINQPQHF
TRBD2	15	once	TRBJ2-1	TRBV19	TGTGCCAGTAGTAGAGAACTAGCGGGTTACAATGAGCAGTTCTTC	CASSRELAGYNEQFF
TRBD1	14	-	TRBJ1-6	TRBV7-9	TGTGCCAGCAGCCGCGGGACAGGGACCTCACCCCTCCACTTT	CASSRGTGTSPLHF
-	13	-	TRBJ1-1	TRBV18	TGTGCCAGCTCACTTCAAAAATCGGAGGGAGCTTTCTTT	CASSLQKSEGAFF
TRBD1	14	-	TRBJ2-7	TRBV6-6	TGTGCCAGCAGGATGGGACAGGGTGGCAACGAGCAGTACTTC	CASRMGQGGNEQYF
-	14	-	TRBJ2-7	TRBV6-5	TGTGCCAGCAGTCTTAGCGGCAACTCCTACGAGCAGTACTTC	CASSLSGNSYEQYF
TRBD2	15	once	TRBJ2-1	TRBV7-9	TGTGCCAGCAGCGCCTCCGGGACTAACTACAATGAGCAGTTCTTC	CASSASGTNYNEQFF
TRBD1	15	-	TRBJ2-7	TRBV7-9	TGTGCCAGCAGCTCGGGACAGACAGGGTCCTACGAGCAGTACTTC	CASSSGQTGSYEQYF
-	14	-	TRBJ2-7	TRBV27	TGTGCCAGCAGTTCCAGAATTGGTTCCTACGAGCAGTACTTC	CASSSRIGSYEQYF
TRBD1	16	-	TRBJ2-7	TRBV5-1	TGCGCCAGCAGCAAGGAGGGGACAGGGGGCTTCGACGAGCAGTACTTC	CASSKEGTGGFDEQYF
TRBD1	13	-	TRBJ1-2	TRBV2	TGTGCCAGCGCGGACAGGGGAAATTATGGCTACACCTTC	CASADRGNYGYTF
TRBD1	14	-	TRBJ2-1	TRBV29-1	TGCAGCGTTGAAGAAGGACAGGGGGCAGGTGAGCAGTTCTTC	CSVEEGQGAGEQFF
-	13	-	TRBJ1-1	TRBV19	TGTGCCACCCAATACCACCAGGGCTATGAAGCTTTCTTT	CATQYHQGYEAFF
-	12	-	TRBJ1-2	TRBV30	TGTGCCTGGTCGGGGGGAGGTAGGGGCTACACCTTC	CAWSGGGRGYTF